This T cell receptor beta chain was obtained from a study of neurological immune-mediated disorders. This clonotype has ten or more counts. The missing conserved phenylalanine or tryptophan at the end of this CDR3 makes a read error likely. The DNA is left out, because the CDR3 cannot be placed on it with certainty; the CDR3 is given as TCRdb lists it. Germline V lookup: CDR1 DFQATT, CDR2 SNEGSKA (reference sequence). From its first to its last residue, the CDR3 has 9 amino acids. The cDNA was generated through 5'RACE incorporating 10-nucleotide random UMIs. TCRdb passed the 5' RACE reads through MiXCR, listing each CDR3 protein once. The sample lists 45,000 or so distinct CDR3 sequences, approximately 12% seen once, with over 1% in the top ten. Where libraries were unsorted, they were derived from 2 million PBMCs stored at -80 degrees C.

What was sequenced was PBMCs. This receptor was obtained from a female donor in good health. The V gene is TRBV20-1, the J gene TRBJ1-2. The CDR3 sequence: CSASEDQIL.